This TCR beta chain stems from a study of identifying expanded T cells in peripheral blood. Collection occurred without any documented infections or immune events in donors. The study's findings and limits: Roughly two-week clone count variance significantly increased as total template count grew. Over two and four weeks, about 15 and 19 clones changed, versus approximately 1.2 between replicates.

The V end was cut by 3 bases, the J end by 5 bases, with 17 bases between. CDR1 is SGHTA, CDR2 FQGNSA, per germline. The CDR3 totals 16 residues. Note on this clone: Its cognate antigen is unknown.

This table comes from immunoSEQ multiplex PCR, and its TCRdb copy is limited to in-frame clones, with some not included. The sample has fewer than 110,000 clones; around 88% are singletons. Sequenced material: blood. The chain recombines TRBV7-2 with TRBJ1-5; weak D call: TRBD1 (5 bases). The sequence was collected from a person aged 18-70 years in good health. The CDR3 DNA reads as TGTGCCAGCAGCTTGTCAAGTTGGGGGGGGGATCAGCCCCAGCATTTT. Residues: CASSLSSWGGDQPQHF.